A single sample gave rise to the 20 T cell receptor beta chains below, sequenced in a study of CD8 T cells in ankylosing spondylitis (dated by TCRdb to about 2017). On the study overall, not on this receptor specifically: A TCR beta motif made up of about eight highly homologous amino acid variants appeared to be characteristic of blood from ankylosing spondylitis patients.

The library was made by 5' RACE. TCRdb shows the sequencer as Illumina HiSeq 2500. Using fastp trimming at Q25 and MiXCR clonotype assembly, TCRdb reanalyzed the public sequencing data and kept in-frame beta chains. Each entry is one CDR3 protein sequence, shown with its most common DNA and genes. Across this sample there are fewer than 550,000 distinct CDR3 sequences, with about 5.2% seen only once. The leading ten clones occupy approximately 3.5% of the sample. Their antigens remain unidentified. The sample consisted of blood, either unsorted or a sorted T cell fraction (not recorded which). Receptors were obtained from a male donor with ankylosing spondylitis.

In this sample, this clonotype turned up many times. The V call is TRBV12-5, the J call TRBJ2-5, with TRBD1 matching over 8 bases. Unmatched junction bases numbered 10, after V lost 4 bases and J lost 3 bases. The germline gives CDR1 LGHNT, CDR2 FRNRAP. This CDR3 has 16 amino acids. In DNA form, the CDR3 reads TGTGCTAGTGGTTCGGACAGGGACCGGCCCAAAGAGACCCAGTACTTC. Its protein product is CASGSDRDRPKETQYF.

This clonotype showed up many times. This chain joins TRBV12-3 or TRBV12-4 and TRBJ2-7; D is ambiguous. CDR3 length: 16 amino acids. V was shortened by 5 bases and J by 0 bases, with 17 bases between the two germline ends. The DNA of the CDR3 is TGTGCCAGCAGTCCTCCTCCGGGCTGGGGCTCCTACGAGCAGTACTTC. Amino acids: CASSPPPGWGSYEQYF.

This clonotype was seen a handful of times. The chain couples TRBV29-1 to TRBJ2-3; D is perhaps TRBD2 (6 bases). The CDR3 sequence is 12 residues long. Germline CDR1 and CDR2: SQVTM and ANQGSEA. CDR3 in DNA: TGCAGGGGGGGTTCTGGGACGGATACGCAGTATTTT. Protein product: CRGGSGTDTQYF.

There are many counts of this clonotype. V and J are TRBV12-3 or TRBV12-4 and TRBJ1-3; 10 bases fit TRBD1. The CDR3 contains 15 residues. V was clipped by 6 bases and J by 7 bases; unmatched bases: 9. The chain's CDR3 is CASSHGTGVSNTIYF. The CDR3, as DNA: TGTGCCAGCAGCCATGGGACAGGGGTATCCAACACCATATATTTT.

This sequence joins TRBV10-3 and TRBJ2-1; D is tentatively TRBD1 or TRBD2 (5 bases each). The CDR3 contains 13 residues. Trimming shortened V by 11 bases and J by 8 bases, and 19 bases separated the two germline ends. Germline V lookup: CDR1 ENHRY, CDR2 SYGVKD. The CDR3 is CASRDRVVYEQFF. The CDR3 DNA is TGTGCCTCCCGGGACCGAGTGGTCTATGAGCAGTTCTTC.

Ten or more counts support this clonotype. V is TRBV15 and J is TRBJ2-7, with a weak D call TRBD2 (5 bases). The germline V gene encodes CDR1 LNHNV and CDR2 YYDKDF (reference sequence). V shed 0 bases and J shed 7 bases, with 13 bases lying between them. The CDR3 covers 14 residues. The CDR3 DNA reads TGTGCCACCAGCAGAGATCGGGATCGGGGAGAGCAGTACTTC. This encodes CATSRDRDRGEQYF.

This clonotype was detected only once. A much larger clone is a single base away; this may be a read error. V usage is TRBV5-1 and J usage is TRBJ2-1; TRBD1 might be the D (6 bases). The CDR3 is 16 amino acids. The V gene's germline CDR1 is SGHRS and CDR2 YFSETQ. In DNA, the CDR3 is TGCACCAGCAGCTTTCAGGGACAACTCTCCTACAATGAGCAGTTCTTC. Translated: CTSSFQGQLSYNEQFF. Using reference TRBV5-1 and TRBJ2-1 for the parts outside the CDR3, the full variable domain is KAGVTQTPRYLIKTRGQQVTLSCSPISGHRSVSWYQQTPGQGLQFLFEYFSETQRNKGNFPGRFSGRQFSNSRSEMNVSTLELGDSALYLCTSSFQGQLSYNEQFFGPGTRLTVL.

This clonotype came up many times. The V gene is TRBV20-1, the J gene TRBJ2-3, with a weak D call TRBD1 (6 bases). The V end lost 4 bases, the J end lost 5 bases, and 13 bases lay between the germline ends. The CDR3 loop spans 13 amino acids. The germline CDR1 and CDR2 sequences are DFQATT and SNEGSKA (reference sequence). CDR3 sequence (DNA): TGCAGTGCTACCGAACAGGGAAGAGATACGCAGTATTTT. Amino acid sequence: CSATEQGRDTQYF.

This clonotype came up many times. J is TRBJ2-7 and V is TRBV6-2 or TRBV6-3, with 7 nucleotides matching TRBD2. The CDR3 extends over 16 amino acids. V lost 2 bases to trimming and J lost 0 bases; unmatched junction nucleotides: 7. CDR1 MNHEY and CDR2 SVGEGT come from the germline V gene. CDR3 amino acids: CASSYPWGGSSYEQYF. The CDR3 nucleotides read TGTGCCAGCAGTTACCCTTGGGGGGGGAGCTCCTACGAGCAGTACTTC.

Many counts were recorded for this clonotype. J is TRBJ2-3 and V is TRBV7-2; 8 bases align to TRBD1. Germline trimming cut 4 bases from V and 0 bases from J; bases unmatched to any gene: 3. This CDR3 contains 15 residues. Germline lookup yields CDR1 SGHTA and CDR2 FQGNSA. CDR3 nucleotides: TGTGCCAGCAGCTCGGGACAGGTTAGCACAGATACGCAGTATTTT. Translated, it gives CASSSGQVSTDTQYF.

The J gene is TRBJ2-5, the V gene TRBV5-1; 15 bases align to TRBD2. The CDR3 spans 16 residues. The V segment lost 2 bases and the J segment 2 bases; nucleotides outside the gene matches: 1. Germline V gene data show CDR1 as SGHRS and CDR2 as YFSETQ. For the CDR3, the DNA is TGCGCCAGCAGCTTTGGACTAGCGGGAGGGCAAGAGACCCAGTACTTC. Translated: CASSFGLAGGQETQYF.

This clonotype came up many times. The V and J genes are TRBV11-2 and TRBJ1-5; D is unresolved. The CDR3 is 13 amino acids. Trimming left V 2 bases short and J 5 bases short, with 7 bases between. The germline V gene has CDR1 SGHAT and CDR2 FQNNGV. CDR3 amino acids: CASSLSGYQPQHF. The CDR3 nucleotides read TGTGCCAGCAGCTTATCTGGTTATCAGCCCCAGCATTTT.

This clonotype was seen ten or more times. The J gene is TRBJ1-1, the V gene TRBV29-1; possibly TRBD1 for D (6 bases). CDR1 and CDR2 from the germline V gene are SQVTM and ANQGSEA. The CDR3 is 16 amino acids. V was cut by 0 bases and J by 0 bases, with 14 bases left in between. CDR3 residues: CSVEDARQVMNTEAFF. For the CDR3, the DNA is TGCAGCGTTGAAGACGCCCGACAGGTCATGAACACTGAAGCTTTCTTT.

This clonotype was seen repeatedly, ten times or more. The chain has TRBV29-1 and TRBJ2-1, with no clear D. The CDR3 covers 12 residues. V shed 3 bases and J shed 7 bases, with 10 bases lying between them. CDR1 and CDR2 (germline): SQVTM, ANQGSEA. CDR3 residues: CSVEDRANEQFF. DNA for the CDR3: TGCAGCGTTGAGGATAGGGCGAATGAGCAGTTCTTC.

The sample holds many counts of this clonotype. V usage is TRBV20-1 and J usage is TRBJ2-2; 7 bases are shared with TRBD1. The junction had 8 bases not matched to a gene; V was cut back by 3 bases and J by 4 bases. The CDR3 extends over 15 amino acids. Germline V gene sequence: CDR1 DFQATT, CDR2 SNEGSKA (reference sequence). The CDR3: CSASATGWGTGELFF. The CDR3 DNA follows: TGCAGTGCTAGTGCGACAGGGTGGGGCACCGGGGAGCTGTTTTTT.

The chain is built from TRBV6-6 and TRBJ1-1; no definite D call. This CDR3 is built from 13 residues. Germline V gene sequence: CDR1 MNHNY, CDR2 SVGAGI (reference sequence). Trimming left V 2 bases short and J 4 bases short, with 8 bases between. The CDR3 region has the DNA TGTGCCAGCAGTTACCCGGTCACCACTGAAGCTTTCTTT. This encodes CASSYPVTTEAFF.

This clonotype was detected a few times. This chain links TRBV7-2 with TRBJ2-3, with D unresolved. V was clipped by 4 bases and J by 11 bases, with 10 bases between them. This CDR3 is built from 11 residues. Per the germline V gene, CDR1 is SGHTA and CDR2 is FQGNSA. In DNA, the CDR3 is TGTGCCAGCAGCTCCCCAGTACAGCAGTATTTT. It is translated as CASSSPVQQYF. The whole variable domain, remainder taken from reference TRBV7-2 and TRBJ2-3, is GAGVSQSPSNKVTEKGKDVELRCDPISGHTALYWYRQSLGQGLEFLIYFQGNSAPDKSGLPSDRFSAERTGGSVSTLTIQRTQQEDSAVYLCASSSPVQQYFGPGTRLTVL.

This clonotype came up many times. This rearrangement joins TRBV5-1 to TRBJ2-2; D is possibly TRBD1 (6 bases). CDR1 and CDR2 from the germline V gene are SGHRS and YFSETQ. The V end lost 3 bases, the J end lost 1 base, and 7 bases lay between the germline ends. The CDR3 sequence is 14 residues long. The CDR3 nucleotides are TGCGCCAGCAGCTGGGGACAGAACACCGGGGAGCTGTTTTTT. This codes for CASSWGQNTGELFF.

The V and J genes are TRBV7-2 and TRBJ2-7, with unresolved D. The CDR3 covers 16 residues. Germline V gene data show CDR1 as SGHTA and CDR2 as FQGNSA. V was trimmed by 4 bases and J by 0 bases, leaving 16 bases between them. DNA for the CDR3: TGTGCCAGCAGCTCGGTCCCCCCAGGATACTCCTACGAGCAGTACTTC. Translated, it gives CASSSVPPGYSYEQYF.

CDR3 nucleotide sequence: TGCGCCAGCAGAGAACGGGGCGGGCCCGGGGAGCTGTTTTTT. This gives the protein CASRERGGPGELFF. This chain connects TRBV5-1 to TRBJ2-2; D tentatively fits TRBD1 or TRBD2 (5 bases each). The germline V gene has CDR1 SGHRS and CDR2 YFSETQ. Trimming shortened V by 5 bases and J by 6 bases, and 14 bases separated the two germline ends. The CDR3 consists of 14 residues.